This TCR beta chain was sequenced in a study of identical twins (dated by TCRdb to the mid-2010s). Background for the entire study: To test whether fetal clonotypes persist, the study used deep sequencing on TCR alpha and beta repertoires from monozygotic twins, unrelated adults of various ages, and cord blood. To rule out contamination, the twin experiments were replicated at different times with different library preparation protocols. Here is what the overall study found, with its caveats: Zero-insertion analyses could be partly confounded by invariant T cells such as MAIT and iNKT, although diverse VJ usage argued against such confounding for most clonotypes. Recombination models systematically underestimated out-of-frame TCR alpha sharing in monozygotic twins but agreed with sharing between unrelated individuals. Abundant cord blood beta clonotypes had fewer insertions, young adult naive repertoires showed a similar but weaker trend, and memory repertoires showed no such trend. A weaker excess of twin sharing was found in beta out-of-frame sequences because the signal-to-noise ratio was lowered by fewer shared sequences. Out-of-frame TCR alpha sequences shared between twins showed an excess of low generation-probability sequences compared with coincidental sharing between unrelated individuals. Conclusions relied on cross-sectional statistical analysis, since the same donors could not be followed over many years.

Only healthy Caucasian donors were included. This clonotype was seen more than once but under ten times. Its antigen is unknown. No much larger clonotype is one base removed from it; base qualities were not supplied. Measured from the cysteine to the phenylalanine, the CDR3 is 15 residues long. Of the read, only the CDR3 DNA is kept; its 45 bases are in frame from base 1. V and J lose 1 base and 4 bases, and a span of 14 bases separates them. The germline V gene gives CDR1 as MGHRA and CDR2 as YSYEKL. The method was 5' RACE. Sequenced on an Illumina HiSeq 2000. A universal primer binding site was added through template switching, and the final cDNA carried a unique molecular identifier so that TCR cDNA molecules could be counted accurately. Specific primers in the conserved constant-segment region were used to synthesize first-strand cDNA for the TCR alpha and beta chains. Each cDNA library was double barcoded, with a SMART-Mk sample barcode plus Illumina barcodes, to control for contamination. TruSeq adapter sequences, together with Illumina sample barcodes, were added in two successive PCR steps. TCR alpha and beta cDNA libraries were sequenced on the Illumina HiSeq platform with custom primers. The study's processing was this. MiGEC was used to process raw reads and extract unique molecular identifiers, and MiXCR was used to find CDR3 positions. For each individual, recombination models were inferred using an EM algorithm with the repgenHMM and IGoR tools. The analysis of shared clonotypes was done with the tcR package in R, with sharing normalized by the product of cloneset sizes. To study raw recombination free of thymic and clonal selection effects, out-of-frame nonproductive sequences were analyzed. TCRdb reran the public reads through fastp at Q25 and MiXCR, keeping productive beta chains. Each entry merges the rows of one CDR3 protein and shows their most common DNA and genes. The V and J calls and clone size come from TCRdb's table, not from the authors' own analysis. The sample data list 1.5 million to 2 million distinct CDR3 sequences, and more than 30% of these were observed just once. The ten largest make up 0.27% of the sample.

The material sequenced was cord blood. The sequence was obtained from a newborn girl in good health. Recombination connected TRBV4-1 to TRBJ2-7; the D segment cannot be called with confidence. The nucleotides read TGCGCCAGCAGCCAAGTTATAGTGGATTATTACGAGCAGTACTTC. Its protein product is CASSQVIVDYYEQYF.